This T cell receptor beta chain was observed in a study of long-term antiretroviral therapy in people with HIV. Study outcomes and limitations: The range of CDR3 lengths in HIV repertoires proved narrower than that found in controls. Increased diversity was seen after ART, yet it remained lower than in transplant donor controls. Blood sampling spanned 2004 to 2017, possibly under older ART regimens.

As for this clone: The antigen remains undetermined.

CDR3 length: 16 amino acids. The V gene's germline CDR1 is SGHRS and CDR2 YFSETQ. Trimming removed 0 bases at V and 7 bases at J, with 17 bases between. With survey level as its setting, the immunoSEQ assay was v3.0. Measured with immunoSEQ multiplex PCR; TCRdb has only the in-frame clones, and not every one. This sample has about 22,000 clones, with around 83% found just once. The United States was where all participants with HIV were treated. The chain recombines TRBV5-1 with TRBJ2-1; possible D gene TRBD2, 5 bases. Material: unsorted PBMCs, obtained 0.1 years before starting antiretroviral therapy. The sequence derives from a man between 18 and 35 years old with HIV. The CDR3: CASSLEGWSGVNEQFF. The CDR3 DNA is TGCGCCAGCAGCTTGGAGGGTTGGTCCGGGGTGAATGAGCAGTTCTTC.